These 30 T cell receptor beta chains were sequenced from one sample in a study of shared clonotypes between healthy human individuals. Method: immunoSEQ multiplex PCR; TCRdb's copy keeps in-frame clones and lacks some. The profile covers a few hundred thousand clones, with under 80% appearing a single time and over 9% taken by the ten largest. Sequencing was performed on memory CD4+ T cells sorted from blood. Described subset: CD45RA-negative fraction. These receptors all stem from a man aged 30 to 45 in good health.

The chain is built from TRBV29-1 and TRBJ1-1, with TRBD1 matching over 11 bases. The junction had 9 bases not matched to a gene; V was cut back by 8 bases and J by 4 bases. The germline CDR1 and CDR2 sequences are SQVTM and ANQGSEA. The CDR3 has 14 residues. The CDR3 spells CSLRKGQGGTEAFF. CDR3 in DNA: TGCAGCCTCAGAAAGGGACAGGGGGGCACTGAAGCTTTCTTT. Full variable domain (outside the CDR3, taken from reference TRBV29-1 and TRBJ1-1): SAVISQKPSRDICQRGTSLTIQCQVDSQVTMMFWYRQQPGQSLTLIATANQGSEATYESGFVIDKFPISRPNLTFSTLTVSNMSPEDSSIYLCSLRKGQGGTEAFFGQGTRLTVV.

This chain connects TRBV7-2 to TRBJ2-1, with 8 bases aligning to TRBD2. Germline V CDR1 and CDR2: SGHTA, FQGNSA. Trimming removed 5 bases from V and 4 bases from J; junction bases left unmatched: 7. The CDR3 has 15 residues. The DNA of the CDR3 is TGTGCCAGCAGCCTAAGCGGGAGAAGTTACAATGAGCAGTTCTTC. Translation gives CASSLSGRSYNEQFF.

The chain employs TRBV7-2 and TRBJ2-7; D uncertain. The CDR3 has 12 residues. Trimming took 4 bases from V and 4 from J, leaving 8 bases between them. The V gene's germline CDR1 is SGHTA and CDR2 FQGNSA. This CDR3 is CASSYVAYEQYF. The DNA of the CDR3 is TGTGCCAGCAGCTACGTCGCGTACGAGCAGTACTTC. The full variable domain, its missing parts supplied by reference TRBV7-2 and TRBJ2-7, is GAGVSQSPSNKVTEKGKDVELRCDPISGHTALYWYRQSLGQGLEFLIYFQGNSAPDKSGLPSDRFSAERTGGSVSTLTIQRTQQEDSAVYLCASSYVAYEQYFGPGTRLTVT.

CDR3 sequence (DNA): TGTGCCAGCAGTACAGGGGGAGGGGGCTATGGCTACACCTTC. Its protein is CASSTGGGGYGYTF. The chain joins TRBV6-1 to TRBJ1-2; TRBD1 matches at 8 bases. In germline, CDR1 is MNHNS, CDR2 SASEGT. This CDR3 spans 14 amino acids. The J segment lost 4 bases and the V segment lost 5 bases, leaving 6 bases of the junction unmatched.

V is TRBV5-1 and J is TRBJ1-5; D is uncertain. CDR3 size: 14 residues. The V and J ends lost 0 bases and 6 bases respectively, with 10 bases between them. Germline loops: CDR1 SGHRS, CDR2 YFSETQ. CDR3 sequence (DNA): TGCGCCAGCAGCTTGGTGGGAGGGAGTCAGCCCCAGCATTTT. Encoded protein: CASSLVGGSQPQHF.

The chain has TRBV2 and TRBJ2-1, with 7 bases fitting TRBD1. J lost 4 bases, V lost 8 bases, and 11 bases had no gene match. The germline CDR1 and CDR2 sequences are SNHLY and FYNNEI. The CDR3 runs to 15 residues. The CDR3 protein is CASCRSGQLYNEQFF. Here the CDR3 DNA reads TGTGCCAGCTGTCGATCGGGACAGCTATACAATGAGCAGTTCTTC.

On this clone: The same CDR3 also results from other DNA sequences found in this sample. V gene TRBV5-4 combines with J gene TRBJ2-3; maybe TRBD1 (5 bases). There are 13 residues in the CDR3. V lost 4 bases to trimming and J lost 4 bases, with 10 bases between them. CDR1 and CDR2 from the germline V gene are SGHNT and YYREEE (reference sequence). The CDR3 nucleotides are TGTGCCAGCAGCCCGCCCAGGGCAGATACGCAGTATTTT. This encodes CASSPPRADTQYF.

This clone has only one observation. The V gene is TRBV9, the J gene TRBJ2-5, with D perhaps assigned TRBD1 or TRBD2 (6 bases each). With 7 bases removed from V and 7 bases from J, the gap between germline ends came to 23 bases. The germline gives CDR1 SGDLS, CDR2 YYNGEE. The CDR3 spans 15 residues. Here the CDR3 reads CASSVGGGQEGTQYF. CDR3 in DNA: TGTGCCAGCTCCGTAGGTGGGGGGCAGGAGGGGACCCAGTACTTC. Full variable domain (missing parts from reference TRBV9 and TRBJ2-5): DSGVTQTPKHLITATGQRVTLRCSPRSGDLSVYWYQQSLDQGLQFLIQYYNGEERAKGNILERFSAQQFPDLHSELNLSSLELGDSALYFCASSVGGGQEGTQYFGPGTRLLVL.

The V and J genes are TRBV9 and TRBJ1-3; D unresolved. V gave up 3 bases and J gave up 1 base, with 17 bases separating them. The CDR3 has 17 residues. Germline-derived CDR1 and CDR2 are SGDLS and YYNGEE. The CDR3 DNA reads TGTGCCAGCAGCGCTACGGATTACCAATCGTCTGGAAACACCATATATTTT. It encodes CASSATDYQSSGNTIYF.

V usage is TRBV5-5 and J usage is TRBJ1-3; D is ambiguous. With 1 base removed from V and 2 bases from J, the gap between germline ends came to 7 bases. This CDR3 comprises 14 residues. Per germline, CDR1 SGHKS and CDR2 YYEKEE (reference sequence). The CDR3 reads CASSLSGAGNTIYF. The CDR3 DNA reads TGTGCCAGCAGCTTGTCCGGGGCTGGAAACACCATATATTTT.

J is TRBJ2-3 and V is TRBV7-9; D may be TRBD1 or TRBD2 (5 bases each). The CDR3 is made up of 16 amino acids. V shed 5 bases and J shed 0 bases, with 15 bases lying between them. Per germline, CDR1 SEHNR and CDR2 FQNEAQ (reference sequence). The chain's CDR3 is CASSRVDGTSTDTQYF. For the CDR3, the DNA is TGTGCCAGCAGCAGGGTTGATGGGACCAGCACAGATACGCAGTATTTT.

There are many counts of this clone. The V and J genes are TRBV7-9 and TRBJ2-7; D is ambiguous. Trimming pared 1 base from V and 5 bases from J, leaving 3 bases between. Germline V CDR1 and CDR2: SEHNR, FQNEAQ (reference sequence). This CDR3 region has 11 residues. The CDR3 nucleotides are TGTGCCAGCAGCTTAGTCCACGAGCAGTACTTC. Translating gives CASSLVHEQYF.

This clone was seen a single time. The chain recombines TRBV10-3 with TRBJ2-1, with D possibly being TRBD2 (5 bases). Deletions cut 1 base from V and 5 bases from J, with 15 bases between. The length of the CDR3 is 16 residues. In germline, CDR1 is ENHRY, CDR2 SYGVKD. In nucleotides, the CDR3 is TGTGCCATCAGTGAGTATCGGGATGGTCGAGACAATGAGCAGTTCTTC. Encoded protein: CAISEYRDGRDNEQFF.

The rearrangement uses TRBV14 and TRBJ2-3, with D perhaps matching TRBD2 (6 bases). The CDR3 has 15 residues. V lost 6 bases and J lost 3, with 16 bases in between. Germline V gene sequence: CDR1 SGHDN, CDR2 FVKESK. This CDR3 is CASSWRAGITDTQYF. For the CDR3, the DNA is TGTGCCAGCAGTTGGAGGGCGGGGATTACAGATACGCAGTATTTT.

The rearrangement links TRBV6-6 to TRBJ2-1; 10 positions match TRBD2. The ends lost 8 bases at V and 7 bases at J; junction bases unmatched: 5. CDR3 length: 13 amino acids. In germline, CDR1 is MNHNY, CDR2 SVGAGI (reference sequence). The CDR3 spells CASSSGSGNEQFF. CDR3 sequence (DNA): TGTGCCAGCTCTAGCGGGAGTGGAAATGAGCAGTTCTTC.

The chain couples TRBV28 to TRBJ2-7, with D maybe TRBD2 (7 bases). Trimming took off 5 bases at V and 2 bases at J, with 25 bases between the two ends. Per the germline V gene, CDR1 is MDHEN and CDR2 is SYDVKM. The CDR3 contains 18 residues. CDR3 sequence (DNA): TGTGCCAGCAGTACCCGCCCGGGGGCTGTAGCGGGTACCTACGAGCAGTACTTC. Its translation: CASSTRPGAVAGTYEQYF.

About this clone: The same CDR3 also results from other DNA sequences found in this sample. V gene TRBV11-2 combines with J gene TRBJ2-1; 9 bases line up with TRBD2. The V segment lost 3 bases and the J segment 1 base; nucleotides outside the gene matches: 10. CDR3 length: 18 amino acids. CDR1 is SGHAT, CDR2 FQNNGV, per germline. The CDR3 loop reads CASSFRGISGSSYNEQFF. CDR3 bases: TGTGCCAGCAGCTTCCGGGGCATTAGCGGGAGTTCCTACAATGAGCAGTTCTTC.

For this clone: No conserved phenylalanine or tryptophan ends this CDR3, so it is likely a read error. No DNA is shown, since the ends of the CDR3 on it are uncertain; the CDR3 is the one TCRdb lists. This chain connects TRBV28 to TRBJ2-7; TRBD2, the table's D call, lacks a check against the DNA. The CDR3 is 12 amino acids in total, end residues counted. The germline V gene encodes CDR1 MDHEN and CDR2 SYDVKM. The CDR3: CASSPTSGRNSL.

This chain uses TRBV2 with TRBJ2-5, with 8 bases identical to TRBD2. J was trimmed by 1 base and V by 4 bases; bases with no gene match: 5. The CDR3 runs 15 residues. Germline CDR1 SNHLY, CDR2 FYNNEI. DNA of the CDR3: TGTGCCAGCAGTGTTAATAGCGGGATCCAAGAGACCCAGTACTTC. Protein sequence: CASSVNSGIQETQYF.

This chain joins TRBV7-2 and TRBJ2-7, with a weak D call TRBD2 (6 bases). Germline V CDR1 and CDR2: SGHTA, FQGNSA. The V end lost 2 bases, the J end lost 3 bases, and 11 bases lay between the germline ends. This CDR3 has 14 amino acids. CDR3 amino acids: CASSLHKGGYEQYF. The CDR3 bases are TGTGCCAGCAGCTTACATAAGGGAGGCTACGAGCAGTACTTC.

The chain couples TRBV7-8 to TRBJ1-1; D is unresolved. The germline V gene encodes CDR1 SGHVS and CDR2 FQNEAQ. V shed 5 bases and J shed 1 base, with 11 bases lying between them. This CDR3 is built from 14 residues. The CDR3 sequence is CASSPQSGNTEAFF. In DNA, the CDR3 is TGTGCCAGCAGCCCACAATCAGGGAACACTGAAGCTTTCTTT.

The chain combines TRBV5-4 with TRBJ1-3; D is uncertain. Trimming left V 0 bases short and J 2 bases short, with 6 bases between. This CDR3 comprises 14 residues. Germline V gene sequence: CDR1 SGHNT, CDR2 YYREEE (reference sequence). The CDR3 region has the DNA TGTGCCAGCAGCTTGGAACATACTGGAAACACCATATATTTT. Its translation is CASSLEHTGNTIYF.

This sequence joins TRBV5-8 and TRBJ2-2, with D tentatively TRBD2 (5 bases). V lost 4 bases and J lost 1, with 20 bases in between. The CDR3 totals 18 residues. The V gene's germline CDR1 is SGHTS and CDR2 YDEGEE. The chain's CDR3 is CASSPDWTWGQNTGELFF. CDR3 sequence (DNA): TGTGCCAGCAGCCCGGACTGGACTTGGGGTCAGAACACCGGGGAGCTGTTTTTT.

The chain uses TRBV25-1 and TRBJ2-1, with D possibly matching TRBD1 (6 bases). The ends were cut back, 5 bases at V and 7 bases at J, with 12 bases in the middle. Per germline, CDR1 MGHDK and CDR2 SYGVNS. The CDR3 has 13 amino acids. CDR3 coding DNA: TGTGCCAGCAGTTCAGGGGAAAGGAATGAGCAGTTCTTC. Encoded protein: CASSSGERNEQFF.

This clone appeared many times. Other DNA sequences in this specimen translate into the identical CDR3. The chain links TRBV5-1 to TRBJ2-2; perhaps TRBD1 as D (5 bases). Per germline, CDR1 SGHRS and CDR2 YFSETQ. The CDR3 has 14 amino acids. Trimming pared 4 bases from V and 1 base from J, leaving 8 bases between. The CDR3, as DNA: TGCGCCAGCAGCCCGCAGGGGAACACCGGGGAGCTGTTTTTT. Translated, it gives CASSPQGNTGELFF.

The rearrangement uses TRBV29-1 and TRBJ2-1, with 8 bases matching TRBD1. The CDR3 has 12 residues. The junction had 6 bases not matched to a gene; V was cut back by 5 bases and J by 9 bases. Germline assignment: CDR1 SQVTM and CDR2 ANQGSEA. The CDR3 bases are TGCAGCGTTAACTCAGGGGGCATTGAGCAGTTCTTC. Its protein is CSVNSGGIEQFF.

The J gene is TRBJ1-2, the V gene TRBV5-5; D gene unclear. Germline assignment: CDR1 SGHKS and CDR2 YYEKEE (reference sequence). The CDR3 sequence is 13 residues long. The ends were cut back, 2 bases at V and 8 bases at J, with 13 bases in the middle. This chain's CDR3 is CASSLKNSEGYTF. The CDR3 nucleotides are TGTGCCAGCAGCTTAAAAAACAGTGAAGGCTACACCTTC.

CDR3 coding DNA: TGTGCCAGCCGTGGGTGGGCCCAGTATGGCTACACCTTC. Translated: CASRGWAQYGYTF. The rearrangement links TRBV6-1 to TRBJ1-2; unclear D gene. The CDR3 totals 13 residues. The germline gives CDR1 MNHNS, CDR2 SASEGT. V gave up 8 bases and J gave up 5 bases, with 15 bases separating them.

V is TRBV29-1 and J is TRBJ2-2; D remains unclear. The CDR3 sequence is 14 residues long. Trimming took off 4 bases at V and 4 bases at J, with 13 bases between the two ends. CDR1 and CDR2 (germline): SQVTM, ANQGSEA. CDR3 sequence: CSVVPIRGTGELFF. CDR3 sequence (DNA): TGCAGCGTTGTCCCAATACGTGGCACCGGGGAGCTGTTTTTT.

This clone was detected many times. CDR3 coding DNA: TGTGCCATCAGTGACTCCGGGACAGGGATCACCGGGGAGCTGTTTTTT. Translation: CAISDSGTGITGELFF. The J gene is TRBJ2-2, the V gene TRBV10-3, with 9 bases lining up with TRBD1. V lost 3 bases, J lost 4 bases, and 6 bases stayed unmatched. Germline V gene sequence: CDR1 ENHRY, CDR2 SYGVKD. The CDR3 runs to 16 residues.